The entry below describes one TCR beta chain. Its antigen is unknown. Though nominally healthy at sampling, donors likely had unrecorded immune exposures. The sample belongs to a study of cytomegalovirus exposure and HLA in healthy donors. Whole-study results and caveats: There was a cluster of highly shared sequence variants that was likely a sequencing artifact. Follow-up analysis later connected one missense variant in DCLRE1C with trimming of TCR beta V- and J-genes.

The CDR3 contains 16 residues. Trimming removed 6 bases at V and 5 bases at J, with 21 bases between. Germline CDR1 and CDR2: SNHLY and FYNNEI. Primers for the PCR totalled 60 Vbeta and 13 Jbeta. Only in-frame clones appear in the TCRdb table, and some are missing; sequencing was by immunoSEQ multiplex PCR. This table has 150,000 to 200,000 clones, 75% to 90% appearing once. This receptor was identified in a woman in her late teens or twenties in good health and CMV-seronegative. The sample consisted of PBMCs. The rearrangement uses TRBV2 and TRBJ2-3, with a weak D call TRBD1 (7 bases). In DNA form, the CDR3 reads TGTGCCAGCAGCCAGGGGGAGACAGGGAGGATAGATACGCAGTATTTT. Translated: CASSQGETGRIDTQYF.